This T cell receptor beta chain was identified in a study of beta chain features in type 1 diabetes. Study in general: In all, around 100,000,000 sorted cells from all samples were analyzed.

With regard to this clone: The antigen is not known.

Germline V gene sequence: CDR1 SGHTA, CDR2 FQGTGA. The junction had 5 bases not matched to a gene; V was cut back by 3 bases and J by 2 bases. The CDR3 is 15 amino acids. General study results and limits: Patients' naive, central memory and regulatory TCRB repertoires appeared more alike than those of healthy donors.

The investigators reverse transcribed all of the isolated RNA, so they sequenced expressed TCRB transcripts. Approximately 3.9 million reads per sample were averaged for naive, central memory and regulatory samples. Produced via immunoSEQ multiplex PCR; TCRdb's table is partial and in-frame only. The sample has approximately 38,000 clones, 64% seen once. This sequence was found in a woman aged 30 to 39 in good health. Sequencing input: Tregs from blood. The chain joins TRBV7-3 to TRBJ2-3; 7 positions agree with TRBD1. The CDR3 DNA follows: TGTGCCAGCAGCTTGTATGGGACAGACACAGATACGCAGTATTTT. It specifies CASSLYGTDTDTQYF.